This is a list of T cell receptor beta chains from one sample in a study of cytomegalovirus exposure and HLA in healthy donors. Using immunoSEQ multiplex PCR, the repertoire was profiled, and TCRdb retains in-frame clones only, with some absent. The data show 200,000 or so clones, roughly 88% seen once. Sequenced sample: PBMCs. Receptors originate from a young woman in good health and CMV-seropositive. The CDR3 runs from the conserved cysteine through the conserved F or W. The listing skips clone size in some rows; elsewhere it reads once, few, many or a size class.

clone_size,v_call,j_call,cdr3_aa
once,TRBV29-1,TRBJ1-2,CSVADSDLYGYTF
NA,TRBV15,TRBJ2-7,CATRPSGASYEQYF
NA,TRBV5-4,TRBJ2-1,CASSFRLASYNEQFF
medium-sized,TRBV6-1,TRBJ1-5,CASSVFREAHQPQHF
NA,TRBV5-1,TRBJ2-2,CASSLGPNTGELFF
NA,TRBV2,TRBJ1-1,CASSAQGWDTEAFF
NA,TRBV6-5,TRBJ1-5,CASSYSGASNQPQHF
NA,TRBV4-2,TRBJ2-7,CASSQEGTSGAYEQYF
NA,TRBV7-9,TRBJ2-7,CASSVPGSYEQYF
NA,TRBV5-1,TRBJ2-7,CASSFGSGYEQYF
NA,TRBV27,TRBJ2-1,CASSPPYRAEQFF
NA,TRBV28,TRBJ2-2,CASSGGSGRELFF
NA,TRBV7-9,TRBJ2-3,CASSFPFSADTQYF
once,TRBV6-5,TRBJ1-5,CASRQGANQPQHF
NA,TRBV29-1,TRBJ1-2,CSVLEIGGDGYTF
few,TRBV29-1,TRBJ1-2,CSVEPGRGGYTF
NA,TRBV28,TRBJ2-4,CASSLPSSGSNIQYF
NA,TRBV6-5,TRBJ1-1,CASKDRQQENTEAFF
NA,TRBV6-5,TRBJ1-5,CASSFPQGAQPQHF
NA,TRBV15,TRBJ2-1,CATSYRSGRENNEQFF
once,TRBV30,TRBJ2-7,CAGRRQRTYEQYF
NA,TRBV9,TRBJ2-7,CASSPRQGAFIYEQYF
NA,TRBV9,TRBJ2-2,CASSVAAGGNTGELFF
NA,TRBV15,TRBJ1-1,CATSRGGGLYTEAFF
NA,TRBV6-5,TRBJ1-2,CASSYSSTYGYTF
NA,TRBV5-1,TRBJ2-7,CASSSTADTTSYEQYF